This TCR beta chain appears in the sequencing data of a study of cytomegalovirus exposure and HLA in healthy donors. Study details: The 110 or so validation repertoires used a platform that matched the one used for the approximately 670 first-cohort repertoires, as a later analysis reported.

The data were produced by immunoSEQ multiplex PCR, yet TCRdb's version contains in-frame clones alone and is incomplete. The sample contains fewer than 150,000 clones, 88% of which appear only once. Overall study findings and caveats: A classifier reportedly called cytomegalovirus status with high sensitivity and specificity.

Worth noting for this clone: Antigen unknown.

The germline V gene encodes CDR1 SNHLY and CDR2 FYNNEI. V was shortened by 7 bases and J by 6 bases, with 13 bases between the two germline ends. The CDR3 has 12 amino acids. The sequence was obtained from a woman younger than 30 in good health and CMV-seropositive. This rearrangement joins TRBV2 to TRBJ2-7; D may be TRBD1 (5 bases). The source material was PBMCs. The CDR3 DNA sequence: TGTGCCAGCAATCGGAAGGGGATCGAGCAGTACTTC. Its translation: CASNRKGIEQYF. The whole variable domain, filled in from reference TRBV2 and TRBJ2-7, reads EPEVTQTPSHQVTQMGQEVILRCVPISNHLYFYWYRQILGQKVEFLVSFYNNEISEKSEIFDDQFSVERPDGSNFTLKIRSTKLEDSAMYFCASNRKGIEQYFGPGTRLTVT.